Below are 25 T cell receptor beta chains sequenced from a single sample in a study of T cell responses to AZD1222 COVID-19 vaccine. Data came from immunoSEQ multiplex PCR; TCRdb stores just in-frame clones and leaves some out. The table lists roughly 50,000 clones, roughly 87% of them singletons. The source material was peripheral blood, sampled on day 0 of AZD1222 vaccination. The receptors stem from an adult in good health.

The chain carries TRBV12-3 or TRBV12-4 and TRBJ1-4; D uncertain. This CDR3 spans 12 amino acids. The germline V and J ends were trimmed by 4 bases and 7 bases, with 7 bases remaining between them. This CDR3 reads CASSWEGEKLFF. CDR3 sequence (DNA): TGTGCCAGCAGTTGGGAAGGTGAAAAACTGTTTTTT.

The V call is TRBV13, the J call TRBJ2-1; D not resolved. Germline V gene sequence: CDR1 PRHDT, CDR2 FYEKMQ (reference sequence). The CDR3 runs 11 residues. Trimming removed 6 bases from V and 4 bases from J, with 4 bases in between. In nucleotides, the CDR3 is TGTGCCAGCAGTCTGTACAATGAGCAGTTCTTC. This sequence encodes CASSLYNEQFF.

J is TRBJ2-5 and V is TRBV18, with TRBD2 matching over 8 bases. The trim removed 3 bases at V and 3 bases at J, leaving 9 bases unmatched. The CDR3 is 16 residues long. Germline CDR1 is KGHSH and CDR2 is LQKENI. The CDR3 DNA reads TGTGCCAGCTCACCCAGAATGGGACTAGTTGAAGAGACCCAGTACTTC. Amino acid sequence: CASSPRMGLVEETQYF.

The chain joins TRBV24-1 to TRBJ2-1; tentative D call: TRBD1 (5 bases). This CDR3 has 14 residues. Germline V CDR1 and CDR2: KGHDR, SFDVKD. Trimming took off 4 bases at V and 7 bases at J, with 13 bases between the two ends. Here the CDR3 DNA reads TGTGCCACCAGTGACCCGACGTCAGGGAATGAGCAGTTCTTC. Translating it yields CATSDPTSGNEQFF.

The chain uses TRBV7-9 and TRBJ2-7, with TRBD1 matching 8 bases. The germline V gene encodes CDR1 SEHNR and CDR2 FQNEAQ (reference sequence). CDR3 length: 16 residues. V shed 2 bases, J shed 2 bases, and the junction held 8 bases outside the gene matches. CDR3: CASSLTPGQGAYEQYF. The DNA for the CDR3 is TGTGCCAGCAGCTTAACCCCCGGACAGGGCGCCTACGAGCAGTACTTC.

The chain is built from TRBV12-3 or TRBV12-4 and TRBJ2-7; no clear D. The CDR3 has 12 residues. Deletions cut 3 bases from V and 5 bases from J, with 8 bases between. As DNA, the CDR3 is TGTGCCAGCAGTTTGTGGAGTCACGAGCAGTACTTC. It yields the protein CASSLWSHEQYF.

The chain joins TRBV6-5 to TRBJ1-5; TRBD1 is a possible D gene (6 bases). With 6 bases removed from V and 7 bases from J, the gap between germline ends came to 19 bases. CDR1 and CDR2 from the germline V gene are MNHEY and SVGAGI. CDR3 length: 15 residues. The CDR3 region has the DNA TGTGCCAGCAGACATGACAGGACGAGGAACCAGCCCCAGCATTTT. Translation: CASRHDRTRNQPQHF.

The chain couples TRBV7-9 to TRBJ1-3, with D perhaps TRBD1 (5 bases). The CDR3 has 14 amino acids. Trimming took off 5 bases at V and 1 base at J, with 9 bases between the two ends. The germline CDR1 and CDR2 sequences are SEHNR and FQNEAQ (reference sequence). The CDR3 sequence: CASSPGGSGNTIYF. The CDR3 nucleotides are TGTGCCAGCAGCCCGGGGGGATCTGGAAACACCATATATTTT.

The chain employs TRBV24-1 and TRBJ2-7; tentatively, D is TRBD1 or TRBD2 (6 bases each). The CDR3 loop spans 16 amino acids. Germline CDR1 reads KGHDR; CDR2 reads SFDVKD. The V and J ends lost 0 bases and 3 bases respectively, with 14 bases between them. The CDR3 reads CATSDLVSGDNYEQYF. CDR3 DNA sequence: TGTGCCACCAGTGATTTGGTGTCGGGGGACAACTACGAGCAGTACTTC.

The chain employs TRBV9 and TRBJ1-2; the D is unclear. CDR1 is SGDLS and CDR2 is YYNGEE in the germline V gene. This CDR3 region has 16 residues. With 0 bases removed from V and 1 base from J, the gap between germline ends came to 13 bases. The CDR3 loop is CASSVDPSGVNYGYTF. The DNA for the CDR3 is TGTGCCAGCAGCGTAGATCCGAGTGGGGTTAACTATGGCTACACCTTC.

The chain links TRBV4-1 to TRBJ2-5; a possible D gene is TRBD1 (7 bases). From germline, CDR1 is MGHRA and CDR2 YSYEKL. The V and J ends lost 6 bases and 9 bases respectively, with 23 bases between them. This CDR3 has 15 residues. Here the CDR3 DNA reads TGCGCCAGCAGACCGCGGGACAGCCCACGGTCTCCCCAGTACTTC. As protein: CASRPRDSPRSPQYF.

This chain joins TRBV3-1 (or the pseudogene TRBV3-2) and TRBJ1-4; 9 nucleotides line up with TRBD1. The V segment lost 4 bases and the J segment 2 bases; nucleotides outside the gene matches: 14. The CDR3 loop spans 19 amino acids. From germline, CDR1 is LGHDT and CDR2 YNNKEL (reference sequence). CDR3 in amino acids: CASSLKTGGVYWTNEKLFF. The CDR3 nucleotides read TGTGCCAGCAGCCTAAAGACAGGGGGTGTCTATTGGACTAATGAAAAACTGTTTTTT.

The rearrangement uses TRBV19 and TRBJ2-3, with 14 nucleotides matching TRBD2. The CDR3 runs 17 residues. V lost 4 bases to trimming and J lost 6 bases; unmatched junction nucleotides: 9. Germline assignment: CDR1 LNHDA and CDR2 SQIVND (reference sequence). CDR3 nucleotides: TGTGCCAGTAGTAAATTCGGACTAGCGGGGGGTTCGGATACGCAGTATTTT. The encoded protein is CASSKFGLAGGSDTQYF. Full variable domain (remainder filled in from reference TRBV19 and TRBJ2-3): DGGITQSPKYLFRKEGQNVTLSCEQNLNHDAMYWYRQDPGQGLRLIYYSQIVNDFQKGDIAEGYSVSREKKESFPLTVTSAQKNPTAFYLCASSKFGLAGGSDTQYFGPGTRLTVL.

This sequence joins TRBV5-1 and TRBJ2-7, with D possibly being TRBD2 (6 bases). The germline gives CDR1 SGHRS, CDR2 YFSETQ. V lost 4 bases, J lost 1 base, and 15 bases lay in between. CDR3 length: 15 amino acids. Here the CDR3 reads CASSPGTLDSYEQYF. CDR3 DNA: TGCGCCAGCAGCCCAGGGACTCTTGATTCCTACGAGCAGTACTTC.

The chain employs TRBV11-2 and TRBJ1-1; D is ambiguous. This CDR3 comprises 20 residues. Germline V gene sequence: CDR1 SGHAT, CDR2 FQNNGV. Trimming stripped 0 bases from V and 4 bases from J, with 27 bases between. The CDR3 region is CASSLDRPTSPRLPVTEAFF. The CDR3 coding sequence is TGTGCCAGCAGCTTAGACCGACCCACTAGTCCTCGGCTACCCGTCACTGAAGCTTTCTTT.

This chain joins TRBV7-2 and TRBJ1-4; D unclear. The CDR3 totals 13 residues. CDR1 is SGHTA and CDR2 is FQGNSA in the germline V gene. Trimming stripped 5 bases from V and 0 bases from J, with 4 bases between. Written as DNA, the CDR3 is TGTGCCAGCAGCCGTGCAACTAATGAAAAACTGTTTTTT. The encoded protein is CASSRATNEKLFF. The full variable domain, in which reference TRBV7-2 and TRBJ1-4 provide the parts outside the CDR3, is GAGVSQSPSNKVTEKGKDVELRCDPISGHTALYWYRQSLGQGLEFLIYFQGNSAPDKSGLPSDRFSAERTGGSVSTLTIQRTQQEDSAVYLCASSRATNEKLFFGSGTQLSVL.

The CDR3 DNA reads TGCGCCAGCAGCTTGGCCGGACAGGGGAATGGCTACACCTTC. It translates to CASSLAGQGNGYTF. The chain combines TRBV5-1 with TRBJ1-2; 9 bases are shared with TRBD1. Germline V CDR1 and CDR2: SGHRS, YFSETQ. The CDR3 contains 14 residues. The J segment lost 6 bases and the V segment lost 0 bases, leaving 3 bases of the junction unmatched.

The chain couples TRBV14 to TRBJ2-3; perhaps TRBD2 as D (6 bases). V was pared by 1 base and J by 4 bases, with 9 bases between. Germline V gene data show CDR1 as SGHDN and CDR2 as FVKESK. The CDR3 length is 14 residues. The CDR3 is CASSQVGGADTQYF. For the CDR3, the DNA is TGTGCCAGCAGCCAAGTGGGAGGAGCAGATACGCAGTATTTT.

This rearrangement joins TRBV19 to TRBJ2-2, with D possibly TRBD2 on 5 matching bases. V was shortened by 11 bases and J by 9 bases, with 19 bases between the two germline ends. The germline V gene encodes CDR1 LNHDA and CDR2 SQIVND (reference sequence). The CDR3 runs 13 residues. CDR3 loop: CASQNDGGRELFF. The CDR3 DNA follows: TGTGCCTCCCAGAATGATGGAGGCCGGGAGCTGTTTTTT.

This rearrangement joins TRBV21-1 to TRBJ2-7; the D call TRBD2 from the table was never checked on the DNA. TRBV21-1 counts as a pseudogene. CDR3 length: 17 residues. The CDR3 region has the DNA TGTGCCAGCAGCCTACAAAGATGGAGCGCCGAGTCCTACGAGCAGTACTTC. The encoded protein is CASSLQRWSAESYEQYF.

This clone turned up a few times. The rearrangement joins TRBV9 to TRBJ1-2, with 7 bases that match TRBD1. CDR3 length equals 14 residues. Germline CDR1 is SGDLS and CDR2 is YYNGEE. V lost 4 bases to trimming and J lost 5 bases; unmatched junction nucleotides: 8. For the CDR3, the DNA is TGTGCCAGCAGCTCCCGACAGGGTGCTTATGGCTACACCTTC. Translated: CASSSRQGAYGYTF.

The chain links TRBV7-9 to TRBJ1-2, with 7 bases matching TRBD1. Germline CDR1 is SEHNR and CDR2 is FQNEAQ (reference sequence). The CDR3 totals 16 residues. Germline trimming cut 7 bases from V and 4 bases from J; bases unmatched to any gene: 15. CDR3 region: CASTTGVGPTSYGYTF. CDR3 in DNA: TGTGCCAGCACAACAGGGGTAGGCCCTACTAGCTATGGCTACACCTTC.

This clone was found once. V and J are TRBV5-3 and TRBJ1-5; 9 bases map to TRBD1. TRBV5-3 is given ORF status, its function remaining uncertain. J was trimmed by 0 bases and V by 4 bases; bases with no gene match: 2. The CDR3 loop spans 15 amino acids. CDR3 loop: CARSRDRDSNQPQHF. The DNA of the CDR3 is TGTGCCAGAAGCCGGGACAGGGATAGCAATCAGCCCCAGCATTTT.

The chain carries TRBV12-3 or TRBV12-4 and TRBJ1-2; no clear D gene. With 3 bases removed from V and 0 bases from J, the gap between germline ends came to 5 bases. The CDR3 length is 13 residues. The CDR3: CASSLSANYGYTF. CDR3 DNA sequence: TGTGCCAGCAGTTTGTCCGCTAACTATGGCTACACCTTC.

The chain joins TRBV3-1 (or the pseudogene TRBV3-2) to TRBJ2-7, with 9 bases fitting TRBD1. This CDR3 region has 14 residues. The germline CDR1 and CDR2 sequences are LGHDT and YNNKEL (reference sequence). V gave up 5 bases and J gave up 1 base; unmatched junction bases: 3. This CDR3 reads CASSAGQGSYEQYF. The CDR3 DNA reads as TGTGCCAGCAGCGCGGGACAGGGATCCTACGAGCAGTACTTC.